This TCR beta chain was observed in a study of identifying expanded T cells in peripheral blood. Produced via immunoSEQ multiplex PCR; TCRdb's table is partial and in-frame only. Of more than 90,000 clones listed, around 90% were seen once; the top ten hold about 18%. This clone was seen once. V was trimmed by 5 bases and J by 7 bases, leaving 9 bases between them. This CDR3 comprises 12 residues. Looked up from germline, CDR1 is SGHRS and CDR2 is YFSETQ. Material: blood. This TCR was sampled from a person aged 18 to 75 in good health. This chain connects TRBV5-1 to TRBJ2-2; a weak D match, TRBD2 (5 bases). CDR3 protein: CASRQTIGELFF. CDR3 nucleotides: TGCGCCAGCAGACAGACTATCGGGGAGCTGTTTTTT.